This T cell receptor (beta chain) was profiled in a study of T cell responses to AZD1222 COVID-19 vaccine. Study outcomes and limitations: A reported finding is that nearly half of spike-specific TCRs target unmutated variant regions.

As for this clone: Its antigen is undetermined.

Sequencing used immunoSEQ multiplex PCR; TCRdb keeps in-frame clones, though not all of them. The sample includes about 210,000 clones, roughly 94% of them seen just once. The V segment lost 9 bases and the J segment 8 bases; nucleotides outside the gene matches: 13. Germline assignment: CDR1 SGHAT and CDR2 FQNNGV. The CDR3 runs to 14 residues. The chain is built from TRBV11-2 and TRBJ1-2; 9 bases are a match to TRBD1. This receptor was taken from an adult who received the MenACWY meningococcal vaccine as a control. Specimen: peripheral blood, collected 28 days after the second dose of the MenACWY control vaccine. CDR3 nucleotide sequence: TGTGCCAGTACCCCGGGGGGACAGGGTCTCGGCTACACCTTC. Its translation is CASTPGGQGLGYTF.